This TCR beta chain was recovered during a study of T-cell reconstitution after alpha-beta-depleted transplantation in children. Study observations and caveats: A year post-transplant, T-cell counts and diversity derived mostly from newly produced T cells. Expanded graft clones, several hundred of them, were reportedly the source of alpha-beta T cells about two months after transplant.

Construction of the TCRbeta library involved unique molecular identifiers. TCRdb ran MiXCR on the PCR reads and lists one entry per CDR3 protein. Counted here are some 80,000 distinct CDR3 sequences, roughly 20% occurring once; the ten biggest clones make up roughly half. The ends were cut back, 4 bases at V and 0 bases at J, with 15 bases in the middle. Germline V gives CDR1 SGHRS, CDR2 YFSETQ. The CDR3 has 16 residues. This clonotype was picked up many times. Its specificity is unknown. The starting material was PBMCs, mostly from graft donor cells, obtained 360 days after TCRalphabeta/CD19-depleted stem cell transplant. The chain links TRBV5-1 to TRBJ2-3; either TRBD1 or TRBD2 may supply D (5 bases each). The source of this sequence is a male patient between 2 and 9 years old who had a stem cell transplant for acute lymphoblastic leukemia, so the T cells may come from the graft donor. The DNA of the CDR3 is TGCGCCAGCAGCCCGGGGACGATAGGGAGCACAGATACGCAGTATTTT. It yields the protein CASSPGTIGSTDTQYF.